Each of the 5 T cell receptor beta chains below was sequenced from the same sample in a study of blood T cell repertoires in COVID-19. Here immunoSEQ multiplex PCR was the method, and the copy in TCRdb shows in-frame clones only, minus some. Of about 180,000 clones listed, 70% to 85% are singletons. Sequenced: peripheral blood. All receptors derive from a man older than 75 with COVID-19, enrolled during active disease.

The V call is TRBV2, the J call TRBJ2-7; TRBD1 agrees at 7 bases. V lost 6 bases and J lost 6; bases outside the gene matches: 2. Germline lookup yields CDR1 SNHLY and CDR2 FYNNEI. This CDR3 contains 11 residues. For the CDR3, the DNA is TGTGCCAGCAGCTGGGACAGCGAGCAGTACTTC. As protein: CASSWDSEQYF.

V gene TRBV10-3 combines with J gene TRBJ1-2, with no clear D. The V and J ends lost 8 bases and 2 bases respectively, with 12 bases between them. CDR1 and CDR2 (germline): ENHRY, SYGVKD. This CDR3 comprises 13 residues. The CDR3 sequence is CAIAREKNYGYTF. As DNA, the CDR3 is TGTGCCATCGCGAGGGAGAAAAACTATGGCTACACCTTC.

J is TRBJ1-3 and V is TRBV6-5; TRBD1 is a possible D gene (5 bases). The CDR3 is 15 amino acids. Germline loops: CDR1 MNHEY, CDR2 SVGAGI. V was clipped by 7 bases and J by 3 bases, with 16 bases between them. DNA for the CDR3: TGTGCCAGCATAAGCCGGGGGATCGGTGGAAACACCATATATTTT. Translation: CASISRGIGGNTIYF.

The chain carries TRBV2 and TRBJ2-3; D perhaps matches TRBD2 (6 bases). V lost 6 bases to trimming and J lost 2 bases, with 12 bases between them. Per the germline V gene, CDR1 is SNHLY and CDR2 is FYNNEI. The CDR3 contains 14 residues. CDR3 amino acids: CASSPRTTTDTQYF. DNA for the CDR3: TGTGCCAGCAGCCCAAGGACTACCACAGATACGCAGTATTTT.

V usage is TRBV7-2 and J usage is TRBJ2-7; D is unresolved. The CDR3 contains 14 residues. With 1 base removed from V and 3 bases from J, the gap between germline ends came to 10 bases. The germline V gene has CDR1 SGHTA and CDR2 FQGNSA. CDR3 sequence (DNA): TGTGCCAGCAGCTTAGGTTTGGCAGACTACGAGCAGTACTTC. This translates into CASSLGLADYEQYF.